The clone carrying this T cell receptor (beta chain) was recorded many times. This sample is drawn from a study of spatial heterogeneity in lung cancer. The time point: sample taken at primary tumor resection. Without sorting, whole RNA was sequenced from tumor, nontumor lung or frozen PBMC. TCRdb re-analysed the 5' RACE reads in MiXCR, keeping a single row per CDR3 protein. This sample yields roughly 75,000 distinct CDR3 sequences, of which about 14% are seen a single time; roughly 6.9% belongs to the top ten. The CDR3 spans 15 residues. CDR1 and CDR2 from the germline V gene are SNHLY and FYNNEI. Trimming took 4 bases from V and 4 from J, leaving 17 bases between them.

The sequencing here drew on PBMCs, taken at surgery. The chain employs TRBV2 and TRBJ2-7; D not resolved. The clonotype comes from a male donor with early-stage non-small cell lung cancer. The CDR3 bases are TGTGCCAGCAGTGGTGCGTTAACAGCCGAATACGAGCAGTACTTC. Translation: CASSGALTAEYEQYF.